Shown below are 2 T cell receptor beta chains from a single sample sequenced in a study of CD8 T cells in Susac syndrome. Random hexamers were used to reverse transcribe an amount of about 0.5 to 1 ug RNA. Using its own MiXCR run on the immunoSEQ multiplex PCR reads, TCRdb lists one record per CDR3 protein. The data hold about 120,000 distinct CDR3 sequences, with nearly 95% observed a single time. The sequenced sample was CD4+ T cells from PBMCs. These receptors were collected from a human donor in good health.

The V gene is TRBV6-1, the J gene TRBJ1-1, with 7 bases fitting TRBD1. This CDR3 spans 12 amino acids. The trim removed 11 bases at V and 3 bases at J, leaving 6 bases unmatched. Germline V gene lookup returns CDR1 MNHNS and CDR2 SASEGT. As DNA, the CDR3 is TGTGCCGGACAGGTTTTACACACTGAAGCTTTCTTT. Its translation is CAGQVLHTEAFF.

The chain employs TRBV7-2 and TRBJ2-1; 8 nucleotides line up with TRBD2. V shed 5 bases and J 4 bases; nucleotides not matched to a gene: 10. Germline V gives CDR1 SGHTA, CDR2 FQGNSA. The CDR3 loop spans 16 amino acids. CDR3 in amino acids: CASSILSGSVYNEQFF. CDR3 coding DNA: TGTGCCAGCAGCATTCTAAGCGGGAGTGTGTACAATGAGCAGTTCTTC.